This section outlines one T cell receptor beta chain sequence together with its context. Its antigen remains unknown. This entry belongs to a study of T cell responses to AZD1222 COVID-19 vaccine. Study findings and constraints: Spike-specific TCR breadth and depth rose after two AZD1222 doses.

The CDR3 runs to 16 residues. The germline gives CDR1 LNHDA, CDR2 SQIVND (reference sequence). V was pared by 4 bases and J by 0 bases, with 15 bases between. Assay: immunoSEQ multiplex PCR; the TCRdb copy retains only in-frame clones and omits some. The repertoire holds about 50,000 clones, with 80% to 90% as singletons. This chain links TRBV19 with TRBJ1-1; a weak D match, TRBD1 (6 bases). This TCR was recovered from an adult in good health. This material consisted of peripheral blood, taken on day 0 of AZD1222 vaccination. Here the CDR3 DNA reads TGTGCCAGTAGTACTTCAGGGGCCCGGATGAACACTGAAGCTTTCTTT. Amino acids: CASSTSGARMNTEAFF. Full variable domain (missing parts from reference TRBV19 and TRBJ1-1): DGGITQSPKYLFRKEGQNVTLSCEQNLNHDAMYWYRQDPGQGLRLIYYSQIVNDFQKGDIAEGYSVSREKKESFPLTVTSAQKNPTAFYLCASSTSGARMNTEAFFGQGTRLTVV.